The 12 T cell receptor beta chains presented below share a single source sample, sequenced in a study of human T cells and chemical hapten exposure. TCRdb reprocessed the RACE reads with MiXCR, giving one entry per CDR3 protein. In the table there are roughly 52,000 distinct CDR3 sequences, around 10% of which are singletons. Noted time point: patch test 1, 2 weeks after DPC sensitization. This sample's treatment: therapeutic diphenylcyclopropenone sensitization with weekly scalp DPC. It was unfractionated whole blood from which total RNA was extracted. The starting material was whole blood, obtained in connection with sensitization to the hapten diphenylcyclopropenone (DPC). These TCRs come from a woman between 40 and 55 years old with alopecia areata. Some clones in this sample may be carry-over from other donors' samples.

In its sample, this clonotype was seen a few times. This sequence joins TRBV18 and TRBJ1-2; the D is unclear. Germline CDR1 is KGHSH and CDR2 is LQKENI. Trimming shortened V by 3 bases and J by 8 bases, and 13 bases separated the two germline ends. The CDR3 has 13 amino acids. The CDR3 protein is CASSPDETRGYTF. CDR3 nucleotide sequence: TGTGCCAGCTCACCGGATGAAACCCGGGGCTACACCTTC. Full variable domain (missing parts from reference TRBV18 and TRBJ1-2): NAGVMQNPRHLVRRRGQEARLRCSPMKGHSHVYWYRQLPEEGLKFMVYLQKENIIDESGMPKERFSAEFPKEGPSILRIQQVVRGDSAAYFCASSPDETRGYTFGSGTRLTVV.

This clonotype was seen at least ten times. This chain connects TRBV6-1 to TRBJ1-1; D remains unclear. V dropped 3 bases and J dropped 2 bases, with 4 bases sitting between them. This CDR3 has 12 residues. The germline V gene encodes CDR1 MNHNS and CDR2 SASEGT. CDR3 protein: CASSDLNTEAFF. The CDR3 DNA follows: TGTGCCAGCAGTGACCTTAACACTGAAGCTTTCTTT.

This clonotype was picked up a small number of times. The chain is built from TRBV29-1 and TRBJ2-3; 10 bases agree with TRBD2. Trimming removed 6 bases from V and 4 bases from J; junction bases left unmatched: 7. Germline V gene lookup returns CDR1 SQVTM and CDR2 ANQGSEA. The CDR3 sequence is 14 residues long. The CDR3 nucleotides read TGCAGCGTCCCACTAGCGGGGAGGGCAGATACGCAGTATTTT. It specifies CSVPLAGRADTQYF.

In this sample, this clonotype turned up a few times. J is TRBJ2-7 and V is TRBV3-1, with 11 nucleotides matching TRBD2. Germline CDR1 and CDR2: LGHDT and YNNKEL (reference sequence). CDR3 size: 13 residues. V trimming: 5 bases; J trimming: 4 bases; junction bases outside the gene matches: 1. CDR3 sequence (DNA): TGTGCCAGCAGCATAGCGGGAGGGTACGAGCAGTACTTC. Residues: CASSIAGGYEQYF.

This clonotype was detected only a few times. This rearrangement joins TRBV11-3 to TRBJ1-2; 7 bases match TRBD1. The V gene's germline CDR1 is SGHNT and CDR2 YENEEA. The CDR3 covers 14 residues. With 3 bases clipped from V and 4 bases from J, the junction kept 5 bases outside the gene matches. The CDR3 DNA reads as TGTGCCAGCAGCTTGGGGACAGCTTCCTATGGCTACACCTTC. Its translation: CASSLGTASYGYTF.

In its sample, this clonotype was seen a few times. In DNA form, the CDR3 reads TGCAGTGCATGCCGGGACAGGGGAATTAATAGCAATCAGCCCCAGCATTTT. It yields the protein CSACRDRGINSNQPQHF. V usage is TRBV20-1 and J usage is TRBJ1-5; TRBD1 matches 10 bases. V dropped 6 bases and J dropped 0; count of bases not matched to a gene: 11. Germline CDR1 DFQATT, CDR2 SNEGSKA (reference sequence). There are 17 residues in the CDR3.

This clonotype was counted at least ten times. The chain carries TRBV30 and TRBJ1-5; 7 bases fit TRBD1. The V segment lost 0 bases and the J segment 9 bases; nucleotides outside the gene matches: 11. This CDR3 is built from 15 residues. Germline CDR1 GTSNPN, CDR2 SVGIG (reference sequence). CDR3 coding DNA: TGTGCCTGGAGTGTACCGGGACAGCTCCTGTGGCCCCAGCATTTT. It codes for CAWSVPGQLLWPQHF.

The CDR3 region has the DNA TGCGCCAGCAGCTTGGGACTTTCCACCTACGAGCAGTACTTC. Its translation: CASSLGLSTYEQYF. V gene TRBV5-1 combines with J gene TRBJ2-7; D ambiguous. The CDR3 length is 14 residues. The V gene lost 0 bases and the J gene lost 2 bases, with 9 bases spanning the gap. From germline, CDR1 is SGHRS and CDR2 YFSETQ.

The V and J genes are TRBV6-2 or TRBV6-3 and TRBJ2-1, with D maybe TRBD2 (6 bases). The CDR3 is 16 residues long. The germline V and J ends were trimmed by 0 bases and 1 base, with 10 bases remaining between them. Germline CDR1 is MNHEY and CDR2 is SVGEGT. The DNA of the CDR3 is TGTGCCAGCAGTTACTCGTTCCGGGGGTCCTACAATGAGCAGTTCTTC. The encoded protein is CASSYSFRGSYNEQFF.

This clonotype was seen ten or more times. The chain employs TRBV25-1 and TRBJ1-1, with 9 bases matching TRBD1. The CDR3 spans 12 residues. The ends lost 10 bases at V and 8 bases at J; junction bases unmatched: 8. The germline CDR1 and CDR2 sequences are MGHDK and SYGVNS. The CDR3 loop reads CATKQGALEAFF. CDR3 in DNA: TGTGCCACCAAACAGGGGGCCCTCGAAGCTTTCTTT.

The V and J genes are TRBV6-1 and TRBJ2-7; D unclear. The V end was cut by 0 bases, the J end by 0 bases, with 12 bases between. This CDR3 region has 16 residues. CDR1 is MNHNS, CDR2 SASEGT, per germline. For the CDR3, the DNA is TGTGCCAGCAGTGAAGCCCCACCGCTGAGCTCCTACGAGCAGTACTTC. The encoded protein is CASSEAPPLSSYEQYF.

The V and J genes are TRBV6-2 or TRBV6-3 and TRBJ2-3, with D unresolved. Germline CDR1 and CDR2: MNHEY and SVGEGT. This CDR3 comprises 14 residues. V dropped 11 bases and J dropped 2 bases, with 17 bases sitting between them. CDR3 bases: TGTGCCGCAAGTTACGCAGGATACACAGATACGCAGTATTTT. Its translation is CAASYAGYTDTQYF.